Here is one T cell receptor (beta chain) with its context. What it binds is unknown. The CDR3 spans 15 residues. Germline CDR1 reads SEHNR; CDR2 reads FQNEAQ (reference sequence). Trimming removed 5 bases from V and 6 bases from J; junction bases left unmatched: 7. The source of the sample is a study of shared clonotypes between healthy human individuals. Study-wide results and limits: Blood was the only sampled material, and tissue repertoires likely differ.

The authors distributed each subset's genomic DNA evenly over several immunoSEQ plates. Replicate PCRs for sorted subsets used 200 ng DNA; this equaled 25,000 to 35,000 T cell genomes. The data were produced by immunoSEQ multiplex PCR, yet TCRdb's version contains in-frame clones alone and is incomplete. The sample includes roughly 2.1 million clones, about 93% of them seen just once. Naivety among CD8 cells was defined by CD45RO negativity and positive CCR7 selection, thereby excluding terminally differentiated effector memory CD45RA+ cells. The chain employs TRBV7-9 and TRBJ2-2; 9 nucleotides line up with TRBD2. The receptor was isolated from a young man in good health. Some clones in this sample may be carry-over from other donors' samples. The sequenced sample was naive CD8+ T cells from PBMCs. CDR3 in DNA: TGTGCCAGCAGCCGTGGGGGGACTAGCTCCGGGGAGCTGTTTTTT. Encoded protein: CASSRGGTSSGELFF.